These 6 T cell receptor beta chains came from one sample sequenced in a study of blood T cell repertoires in COVID-19. Libraries were prepared by immunoSEQ multiplex PCR; TCRdb keeps only in-frame clonotypes and omits some of them. The table has around 120,000 clones, 70% to 80% seen once. The specimen sequenced was peripheral blood. The source of these receptors is a man aged 45 to 65 with acute or convalescent COVID-19.

This clone came up a few times. This rearrangement joins TRBV29-1 to TRBJ1-2; D remains ambiguous. This CDR3 is 12 amino acids long. The germline V and J ends were trimmed by 4 bases and 8 bases, with 14 bases remaining between them. Germline lookup yields CDR1 SQVTM and CDR2 ANQGSEA. In DNA, the CDR3 is TGCAGCGTTGTGTCTATCGTCTGGGGCTACACCTTC. It specifies CSVVSIVWGYTF.

The V gene is TRBV5-4, the J gene TRBJ1-4; 7 positions agree with TRBD1. From germline, CDR1 is SGHNT and CDR2 YYREEE (reference sequence). CDR3 length equals 14 residues. V shed 2 bases, J shed 7 bases, and the junction held 5 bases outside the gene matches. The DNA for the CDR3 is TGTGCCAGCAGCTTTGGCAGGGGGAGTGAAAAACTGTTTTTT. Translation gives CASSFGRGSEKLFF.

The gene calls are TRBV10-2 and TRBJ2-3, with 13 bases lining up with TRBD2. With V trimmed by 6 bases and J by 2 bases, 5 bases remained unmatched. The CDR3 totals 16 residues. Per germline, CDR1 WSHSY and CDR2 SAAADI. CDR3 sequence reads: CASRLTSGGSTDTQYF. CDR3 DNA sequence: TGCGCCAGCAGACTGACTAGCGGGGGGTCCACAGATACGCAGTATTTT.

The genes are TRBV3-1 (or the pseudogene TRBV3-2) and TRBJ2-3; no reliable D call. Germline V CDR1 and CDR2: LGHDT, YNNKEL (reference sequence). The CDR3 is made up of 13 amino acids. The V and J ends lost 4 bases and 0 bases respectively, with 5 bases between them. CDR3 residues: CASSLASTDTQYF. In DNA, the CDR3 is TGTGCCAGCAGCCTAGCAAGCACAGATACGCAGTATTTT.

This clone was seen only once. The chain combines TRBV10-3 with TRBJ1-5; D may be TRBD1 (6 bases). Germline-derived CDR1 and CDR2 are ENHRY and SYGVKD. There are 15 residues in the CDR3. The ends were cut back, 2 bases at V and 2 bases at J, with 10 bases in the middle. The CDR3 DNA reads as TGTGCCATCAGTGAGGACAGGTCGGGCAATCAGCCCCAGCATTTT. It codes for CAISEDRSGNQPQHF.

The chain combines TRBV7-6 with TRBJ2-1, with 10 positions matching TRBD1. CDR1 and CDR2 from the germline V gene are SGHVS and FNYEAQ. Trimming cost V 2 bases and J 0 bases; bases outside gene matches: 1. This CDR3 contains 16 residues. The CDR3 region is CASSLRDRGSYNEQFF. The CDR3, as DNA: TGTGCCAGCAGCTTAAGGGACAGGGGCTCCTACAATGAGCAGTTCTTC. Complete variable domain (other parts from reference TRBV7-6 and TRBJ2-1): GAGVSQSPRYKVTKRGQDVALRCDPISGHVSLYWYRQALGQGPEFLTYFNYEAQQDKSGLPNDRFSAERPEGSISTLTIQRTEQRDSAMYRCASSLRDRGSYNEQFFGPGTRLTVL.